The following is a T cell receptor (beta chain) sequence with its context. This clone has a count of ten or more. It lacks a known antigen. Per-nucleotide qualities are absent, and no much larger clonotype sits a single base away. The data originate from a study of metastatic and nonmetastatic thyroid tumors (dated by TCRdb to 2018 to 2021). As for the study more broadly: The researchers compared repertoires between peripheral blood samples and tumor or nodule tissue samples from patients with malignant or benign thyroid disease.

The CDR3 covers 14 residues, taking in both the cysteine and the phenylalanine. Only the CDR3 part of the read is kept: 42 bases, read in frame from the first base. V ends up 10 bases short and J 5 bases short, with an unmatched junction base count of 12. CDR1 and CDR2 are drawn from the germline V gene: MNHEY, SVGEGT. Study-wide conclusions, independent of this receptor: In both blood and tumor samples, TCR beta diversity was reported to be significantly higher in malignant tumors than in benign nodules.

Library preparation used PCR. These reads were obtained on an Illumina HiSeq 4000. High-throughput sequencing was used to profile the CDR3 region of the TCR beta-chain in every patient. Processing in the source paper ran as follows. CDR3 differences across clinicopathological groups were used to build a classifier for discriminating distant-metastatic papillary thyroid cancer patients. To measure repertoire diversity the researchers used the Shannon index, while the Morisita-Horn index served to gauge how similar the tumor and blood repertoires were. TCRdb reanalyzed the raw reads on its own, using fastp at Q25 for trimming and MiXCR for clone calling, and kept in-frame beta chains. The V and J calls come from TCRdb's annotation, not from the publication. For this sample the table gives fewer than 25,000 clones, of which less than 20% were detected only once. Of the sample, 27% is held by the ten largest clones.

Before undergoing thyroid surgery, none of the patients had been given any kind of treatment. The study retrospectively analysed patient clinical samples collected from about 2012 to 2018 using T-cell receptor beta sequencing. The origin of this receptor is a female donor with papillary thyroid cancer or a benign thyroid nodule (not recorded which). Some clones in this sample may be carry-over from other donors' samples. The sequenced sample was blood. The chain joins TRBV6-2 or TRBV6-3 to TRBJ2-3; TRBD1 fits 7 bases in the junction. The sequenced DNA: TGTGCCATCCGACCACGACAGGGCCAAGATACGCAGTATTTT. This gives the protein CAIRPRQGQDTQYF.